This entry features one T cell receptor beta chain sequence. These data belong to a study of blood T cell repertoires in COVID-19. As for the study in general: PBMCs, B-cell-depleted T cells, or T cells were the source of the cDNA or gDNA that made up the material.

TCRdb keeps only in-frame clones here, not all; method: immunoSEQ multiplex PCR. The sample shows about 120,000 clones, 90% of them seen only once. Germline CDR1 reads MNHEY; CDR2 reads SVGAGI. This CDR3 is 12 amino acids long. V was cut by 9 bases and J by 6 bases, with 15 bases left in between. Seattle's enrolled individuals joined amid active infection and were then monitored longitudinally. The chain recombines TRBV6-5 with TRBJ2-7; a possible D gene is TRBD1 (5 bases). The clonotype comes from a woman in her sixties with COVID-19, enrolled during active disease. The sample was peripheral blood. CDR3 sequence reads: CASSASGFEQYF. The CDR3 DNA follows: TGTGCCAGTTCCGCGTCAGGGTTCGAGCAGTACTTC.